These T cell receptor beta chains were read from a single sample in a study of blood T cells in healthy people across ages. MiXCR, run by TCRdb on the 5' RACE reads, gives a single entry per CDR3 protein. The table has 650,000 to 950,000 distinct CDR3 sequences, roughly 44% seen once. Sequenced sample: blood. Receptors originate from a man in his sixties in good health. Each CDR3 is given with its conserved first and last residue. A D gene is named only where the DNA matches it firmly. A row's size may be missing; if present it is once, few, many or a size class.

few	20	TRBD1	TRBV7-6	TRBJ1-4	CASSLGRVTGGAQPNEKLFF	TGTGCCAGCAGCTTAGGGCGGGTGACAGGGGGCGCGCAGCCTAATGAAAAACTGTTTTTT
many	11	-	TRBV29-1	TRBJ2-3	CSLVRGDTQYF	TGCAGCTTAGTTCGGGGAGATACGCAGTATTTT
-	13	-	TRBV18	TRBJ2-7	CASSTERPDEQYF	TGTGCCAGCTCGACAGAGCGTCCCGACGAGCAGTACTTC
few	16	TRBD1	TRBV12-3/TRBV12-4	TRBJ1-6	CASRRQGGGINSPLHF	TGTGCCAGCAGACGACAGGGTGGGGGGATTAATTCACCCCTCCACTTT
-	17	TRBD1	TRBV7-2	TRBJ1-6	CASSLSRQGVIDSPLHF	TGTGCCAGCAGCCTATCTCGACAGGGTGTTATTGATTCACCCCTCCACTTT
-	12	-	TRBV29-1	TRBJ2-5	CSVRDGRRTQYF	TGCAGCGTGAGGGACGGCAGGCGGACCCAGTACTTC
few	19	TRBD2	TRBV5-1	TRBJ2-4	CASSLVPRQRDLAKNIQYF	TGCGCCAGCAGCTTGGTACCGAGACAGCGGGACCTAGCCAAAAACATTCAGTACTTC
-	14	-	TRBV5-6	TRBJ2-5	CASSLGSGAETQYF	TGTGCCAGCAGCTTGGGATCCGGGGCCGAGACCCAGTACTTC
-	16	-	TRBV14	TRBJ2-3	CASSPGTLVSTDTQYF	TGTGCCAGCAGCCCCGGGACTCTAGTATCGACAGATACGCAGTATTTT
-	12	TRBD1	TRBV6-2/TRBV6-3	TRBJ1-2	CASRTGVVLYTF	TGTGCCAGTCGGACAGGGGTCGTCCTATACACCTTC
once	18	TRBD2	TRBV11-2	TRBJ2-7	CASSLDRRAGGQPYEQYF	TGTGCCAGCAGCTTAGATCGGCGAGCGGGGGGGCAACCCTACGAGCAGTACTTC
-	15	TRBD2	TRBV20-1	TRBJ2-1	CSATQSRGGFREQFF	TGCAGTGCCACCCAAAGTCGGGGGGGCTTTCGGGAGCAGTTCTTC
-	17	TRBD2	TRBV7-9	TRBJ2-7	CASSLVYGTSGTYEQYF	TGTGCCAGCAGCTTAGTGTATGGAACTAGCGGAACCTACGAGCAGTACTTC
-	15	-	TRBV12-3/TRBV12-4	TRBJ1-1	CASSLTGVPNTEAFF	TGTGCCAGCAGTTTAACGGGGGTACCGAACACTGAAGCTTTCTTT
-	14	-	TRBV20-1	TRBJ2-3	CSAKGTPLVDTQYF	TGCAGTGCCAAGGGGACCCCGTTGGTAGATACGCAGTATTTT
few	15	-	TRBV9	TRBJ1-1	CASSPSGGRSTEAFF	TGTGCCAGCAGCCCAAGCGGGGGGCGGAGCACTGAAGCTTTCTTT
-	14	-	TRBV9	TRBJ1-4	CASSNPGSYEKLFF	TGTGCCAGCAGTAATCCGGGGTCCTATGAAAAACTGTTTTTT
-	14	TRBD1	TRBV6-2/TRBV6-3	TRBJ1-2	CASSYGTGVWIYTF	TGTGCCAGCAGTTACGGGACAGGGGTTTGGATCTACACCTTC
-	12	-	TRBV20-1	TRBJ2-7	CSARAGMYEQYF	TGCAGTGCTAGAGCAGGGATGTACGAGCAGTACTTC
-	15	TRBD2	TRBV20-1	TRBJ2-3	CSAGPSGASTDTQYF	TGCAGTGCTGGACCTAGCGGTGCTAGCACAGATACGCAGTATTTT
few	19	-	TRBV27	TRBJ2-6	CASSFSRMRGVSGANVLTF	TGTGCCAGCAGTTTTTCTCGGATGAGGGGGGTCTCTGGGGCCAACGTCCTGACTTTC
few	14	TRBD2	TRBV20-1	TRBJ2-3	CSARLAGEGDTQYF	TGCAGTGCTAGACTAGCGGGGGAGGGAGATACGCAGTATTTT
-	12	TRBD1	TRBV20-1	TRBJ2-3	CSATSQGDTQYF	TGCAGTGCGACCTCACAGGGGGATACGCAGTATTTT
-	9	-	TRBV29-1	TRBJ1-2	CSVEGGYTF	TGCAGCGTCGAGGGCGGCTACACCTTC
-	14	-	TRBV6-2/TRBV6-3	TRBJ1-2	CASGQGGSNYGYTF	TGTGCCAGCGGGCAGGGAGGATCTAACTATGGCTACACCTTC
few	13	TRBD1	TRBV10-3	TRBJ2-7	CAIGDRDHYEQYF	TGTGCCATCGGCGACAGGGATCACTACGAGCAGTACTTC
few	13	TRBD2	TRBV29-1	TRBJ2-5	CSGLAGGQETQYF	TGCAGCGGACTAGCGGGGGGCCAAGAGACCCAGTACTTC
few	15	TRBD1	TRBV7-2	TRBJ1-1	CASSLGTGGNTEAFF	TGTGCCAGCAGCTTAGGGACAGGAGGAAACACTGAAGCTTTCTTT
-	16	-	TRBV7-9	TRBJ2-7	CASSQPRGTAILRQYF	TGTGCCAGCAGTCAACCCCGGGGGACAGCCATCCTACGCCAGTACTTC
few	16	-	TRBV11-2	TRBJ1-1	CASSSLMNTANTEAFF	TGTGCCAGCAGCTCCCTCATGAACACGGCCAACACTGAAGCTTTCTTT
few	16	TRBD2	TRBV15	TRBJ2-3	CATSRGTSGGTDTQYF	TGTGCCACCAGCAGAGGTACTAGCGGGGGCACAGATACGCAGTATTTT
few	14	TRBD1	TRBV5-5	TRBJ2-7	CASSKDRLAYEQYF	TGTGCCAGCAGCAAGGACAGGCTCGCCTACGAGCAGTACTTC
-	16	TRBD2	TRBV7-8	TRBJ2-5	CASSFGLAGDQETQYF	TGTGCCAGCAGTTTCGGACTAGCGGGGGATCAAGAGACCCAGTACTTC